This TCR beta chain was recovered during a study of post-analysis software for immune sequencing data. Study-level results: The study found TRBV5-6, TRBV5-1 and TRBV20-1 among 4 or 5 TRBV segments more frequent in patients than controls. Significantly lower normalized Chao1 diversity was found in patients with multiple sclerosis relative to controls.

Prepared TCR beta cDNA libraries contained unique molecular identifiers. Between roughly 0.9 and 11 million T cells gave rise to approximately 520,000 cDNA molecules. One entry per CDR3 protein results from TCRdb running MiXCR on the PCR reads. In the table there are about 820,000 distinct CDR3 sequences, 53% of which are singletons. This clonotype turned up a few times. Antigen specificity is unknown. J gave up 2 bases and V 4 bases, and 3 bases lay outside the gene matches. Germline CDR1 and CDR2: LNHNV and YYDKDF (reference sequence). This CDR3 is 14 amino acids long. The sample taken for sequencing was blood. This clonotype was obtained from a girl between 5 and 17 years old with multiple sclerosis. This chain links TRBV15 with TRBJ2-3; 7 bases are a match to TRBD1. The CDR3 spells CATSTGQDTDTQYF. CDR3 DNA: TGTGCCACCAGCACTGGACAGGACACAGATACGCAGTATTTT.